The rows below give T cell receptor beta chains drawn from one sample of a study of T-cell memory formation after mild COVID-19. One entry per CDR3 protein, called by TCRdb with MiXCR from the 5' RACE reads. The data show 250,000 to 350,000 distinct CDR3 sequences, about a sixth seen once. What was sequenced was PBMCs or a T cell subset sorted from them (not recorded which). The source is a man younger than 35 who had mild COVID-19 (a few samples of this study predate the infection). Cell type and time point are not known. Each CDR3 is given with its conserved first and last residue. Fields, in order: D gene, V gene, J gene, clone size, CDR3 protein, CDR3 DNA. The D gene is left open where the match is weak. Size is omitted from some rows. Given values are once, few, many or a class for expanded clones.

TRBD1	TRBV20-1	TRBJ2-1	few	CSARTGGNEQFF	TGCAGTGCTAGGACAGGGGGCAATGAGCAGTTCTTC
.	TRBV4-3	TRBJ2-2	few	CASGRTGNTGELFF	TGCGCCAGCGGGAGGACAGGGAACACCGGGGAGCTGTTTTTT
.	TRBV7-2	TRBJ1-1	.	CASSLAGGYTEAFF	TGTGCCAGCAGCTTAGCAGGTGGATACACTGAAGCTTTCTTT
.	TRBV5-1	TRBJ1-1	.	CASSHPRGNTEAFF	TGCGCCAGCAGCCACCCGCGGGGGAACACTGAAGCTTTCTTT
.	TRBV5-1	TRBJ2-1	.	CASSIQWNEQFF	TGCGCCAGCAGCATCCAATGGAATGAGCAGTTCTTC
.	TRBV12-3/TRBV12-4	TRBJ2-2	many	CASEGGNGELFF	TGTGCCAGCGAGGGGGGAAACGGGGAGCTGTTTTTT
.	TRBV7-2	TRBJ2-5	few	CASSPNVVQGWGTQYF	TGTGCCAGCAGCCCCAATGTCGTACAAGGATGGGGGACCCAGTACTTC
.	TRBV30	TRBJ2-5	.	CAWSVQISETQYF	TGTGCCTGGAGTGTACAGATTTCAGAGACCCAGTACTTC
.	TRBV4-1	TRBJ1-6	.	CASSQVLRGARNSPLHF	TGCGCCAGCAGCCAAGTATTGAGAGGGGCTCGTAATTCACCCCTCCACTTT
.	TRBV28	TRBJ1-1	.	CASSLLRGAGTEAFF	TGTGCCAGCAGTTTACTTAGAGGGGCTGGAACTGAAGCTTTCTTT
TRBD2	TRBV7-8	TRBJ2-5	.	CASSSERGGLRETQYF	TGTGCCAGCAGCTCGGAGCGGGGGGGCCTCCGAGAGACCCAGTACTTC
.	TRBV7-2	TRBJ1-1	few	CASSLGEIMNTEAFF	TGTGCCAGCAGCTTAGGGGAAATTATGAACACTGAAGCTTTCTTT
TRBD1	TRBV5-1	TRBJ2-2	.	CATSGTGNTGELFF	TGCGCCACCTCCGGGACAGGGAACACCGGGGAGCTGTTTTTT
.	TRBV28	TRBJ1-1	.	CASTLWTEAFF	TGTGCCAGCACCTTGTGGACTGAAGCTTTCTTT
TRBD2	TRBV6-2/TRBV6-3	TRBJ2-1	few	CASSYSSGGNEQFF	TGTGCCAGCAGTTACTCTAGCGGGGGGAATGAGCAGTTCTTC
.	TRBV10-3	TRBJ1-5	few	CAISESGTTTKNQPQHF	TGTGCCATCAGTGAGTCGGGGACCACGACAAAAAATCAGCCCCAGCATTTT
TRBD1	TRBV5-1	TRBJ2-1	few	CASSLGGQDNEQFF	TGCGCCAGCAGCTTGGGCGGACAGGACAATGAGCAGTTCTTC